This T cell receptor (beta chain) was documented in a study of T-cell memory formation after mild COVID-19. Study at large: TCR clusters showed largely donor specificity. Study outcomes and limitations: Largely, contracting CD4+ clones fell within CM and EM, and contracting CD8+ clones within EMRA.

5'RACE primed from the constant segment yielded TCR alpha and TCR beta cDNA libraries bearing sample barcodes and UMIs. TCRdb re-analysed the 5' RACE reads in MiXCR, keeping a single row per CDR3 protein. The sample holds about 400,000 distinct CDR3 sequences, under 25% seen once. With respect to this clonotype: Its antigen remains unidentified.

The CDR3 runs to 15 residues. V dropped 0 bases and J dropped 0 bases, with 10 bases sitting between them. Germline assignment: CDR1 GTSNPN and CDR2 SVGIG (reference sequence). This sequence was found in an adult woman who had mild COVID-19 (a few samples of this study predate the infection). Cell type and time point are not known. The rearrangement links TRBV30 to TRBJ2-3; a weak D match, TRBD2 (5 bases). The source material was PBMCs or a T cell subset sorted from them (not recorded which). In nucleotides, the CDR3 is TGTGCCTGGAGTGTAAGGCGGGTGAGCACAGATACGCAGTATTTT. Its protein product is CAWSVRRVSTDTQYF.